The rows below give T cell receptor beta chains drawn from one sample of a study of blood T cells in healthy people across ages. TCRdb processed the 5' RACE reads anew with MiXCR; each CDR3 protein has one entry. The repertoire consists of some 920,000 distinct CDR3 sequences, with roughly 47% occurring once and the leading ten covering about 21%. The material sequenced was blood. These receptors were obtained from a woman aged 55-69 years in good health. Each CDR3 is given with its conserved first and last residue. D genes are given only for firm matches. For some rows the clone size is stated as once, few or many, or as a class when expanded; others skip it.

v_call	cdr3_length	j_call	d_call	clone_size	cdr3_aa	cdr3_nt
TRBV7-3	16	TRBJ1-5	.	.	CASSLLGGRSGQPQHF	TGTGCCAGCAGCTTACTCGGAGGACGGTCCGGTCAGCCCCAGCATTTT
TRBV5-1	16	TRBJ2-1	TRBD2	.	CASSLYLADSYNEQFF	TGCGCCAGCAGCTTGTATCTAGCGGACTCCTACAATGAGCAGTTCTTC
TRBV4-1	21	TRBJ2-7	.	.	CASSQLPDGRAGGVLSYEQYF	TGCGCCAGCAGCCAACTTCCAGACGGGCGGGCAGGAGGAGTTCTCTCCTACGAGCAGTACTTC
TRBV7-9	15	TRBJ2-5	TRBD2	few	CASSPNAGVMETQYF	TGTGCCAGCAGCCCGAACGCGGGAGTGATGGAGACCCAGTACTTC
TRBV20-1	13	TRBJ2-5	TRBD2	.	CSAMLAGGPTQYF	TGCAGTGCTATGTTAGCGGGAGGGCCGACCCAGTACTTC
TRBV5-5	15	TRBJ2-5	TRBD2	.	CASSLIAGLGETQYF	TGTGCCAGCAGCTTGATAGCGGGCCTCGGGGAGACCCAGTACTTC
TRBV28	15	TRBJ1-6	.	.	CASSYRRGRDSPLHF	TGTGCCAGCAGTTACCGGCGAGGCCGTGATTCACCCCTCCACTTT
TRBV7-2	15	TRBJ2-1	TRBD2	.	CASSAHSGRGNEQFF	TGTGCCAGCAGCGCACATAGCGGGAGGGGGAATGAGCAGTTCTTC
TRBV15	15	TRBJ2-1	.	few	CATSRNGLAYNEQFF	TGTGCCACCAGCAGAAACGGGCTAGCATACAATGAGCAGTTCTTC
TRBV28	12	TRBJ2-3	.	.	CASKGQTDTQYF	TGTGCCAGCAAGGGACAAACAGATACGCAGTATTTT
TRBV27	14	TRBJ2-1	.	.	CASSPLWSYNEQFF	TGTGCCAGCAGTCCCCTATGGTCCTACAATGAGCAGTTCTTC
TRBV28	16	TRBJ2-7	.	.	CASSPFGLSRGYEQYF	TGTGCCAGCAGTCCCTTCGGACTATCTAGGGGTTACGAGCAGTACTTC
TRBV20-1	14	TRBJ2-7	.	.	CSASGIGGPYEQYF	TGCAGTGCTAGTGGTATCGGGGGCCCCTACGAGCAGTACTTC
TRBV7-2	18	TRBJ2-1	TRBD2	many	CASSLMSSGRTYYNEQFF	TGTGCCAGCAGCTTAATGTCTAGCGGGCGTACATACTACAATGAGCAGTTCTTC
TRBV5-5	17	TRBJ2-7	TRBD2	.	CASSWGLAGGKLYEQYF	TGTGCCAGCAGCTGGGGACTAGCGGGAGGAAAACTCTACGAGCAGTACTTC
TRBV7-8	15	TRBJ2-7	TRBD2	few	CASSLGMGTSYEQYF	TGTGCCAGCAGCTTAGGAATGGGGACTAGCTACGAGCAGTACTTC
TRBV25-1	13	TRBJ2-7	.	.	CASSLRTNYEQYF	TGTGCCAGCAGTTTAAGGACAAACTACGAGCAGTACTTC
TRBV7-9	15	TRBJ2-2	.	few	CASSRPGQNTGELFF	TGTGCCAGCAGTCGACCGGGACAGAACACCGGGGAGCTGTTTTTT
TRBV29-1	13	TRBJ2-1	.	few	CSVGDTPYNEQFF	TGCAGCGTGGGGGACACCCCCTACAATGAGCAGTTCTTC
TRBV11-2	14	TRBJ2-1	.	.	CASSLGGTYDEQFF	TGTGCCAGCAGCTTGGGCGGGACCTATGATGAGCAGTTCTTC
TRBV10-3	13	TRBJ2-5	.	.	CAISELGQETQYF	TGTGCCATCAGTGAACTAGGCCAAGAGACCCAGTACTTC
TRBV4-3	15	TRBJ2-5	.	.	CASSQVASSAETQYF	TGCGCCAGCAGCCAAGTCGCTAGCTCTGCGGAGACCCAGTACTTC
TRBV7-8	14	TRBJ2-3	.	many	CASSLELARDTQYF	TGTGCCAGCAGCTTAGAGCTAGCTAGAGATACGCAGTATTTT
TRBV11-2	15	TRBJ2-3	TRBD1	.	CASSLGQGAVDTQYF	TGTGCCAGCAGCTTAGGACAGGGGGCGGTTGATACGCAGTATTTT
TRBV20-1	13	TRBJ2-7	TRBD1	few	CSARRTGVGEQYF	TGCAGTGCTAGAAGGACAGGGGTCGGGGAGCAGTACTTC
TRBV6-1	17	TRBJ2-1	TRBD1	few	CASRLTPGQGGYNEQFF	TGTGCCAGCAGACTCACTCCTGGACAGGGCGGTTACAATGAGCAGTTCTTC
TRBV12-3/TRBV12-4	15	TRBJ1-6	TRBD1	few	CASSWGTGGNAPLHF	TGTGCCAGCAGTTGGGGGACAGGGGGTAATGCACCCCTCCACTTT
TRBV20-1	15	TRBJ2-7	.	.	CSARSVALGVYEQYF	TGCAGTGCTAGGTCAGTGGCTCTGGGTGTATACGAGCAGTACTTC
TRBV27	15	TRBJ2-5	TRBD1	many	CASSYSGDRSETQYF	TGTGCCAGCAGTTATTCGGGGGACAGGTCAGAGACCCAGTACTTC
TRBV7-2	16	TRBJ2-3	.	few	CASSLLGGVMTDTQYF	TGTGCCAGCAGCCTCTTGGGGGGAGTCATGACAGATACGCAGTATTTT
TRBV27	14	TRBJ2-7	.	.	CASSLGLIAAEQYF	TGTGCCAGTAGTTTAGGGCTAATTGCCGCCGAGCAGTACTTC
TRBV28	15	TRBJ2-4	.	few	CASSLRFQAKNIQYF	TGTGCCAGCAGTTTAAGGTTTCAAGCCAAAAACATTCAGTACTTC
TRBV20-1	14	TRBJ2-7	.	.	CSARDQGAAYEQYF	TGCAGTGCTAGAGATCAAGGGGCGGCCTACGAGCAGTACTTC
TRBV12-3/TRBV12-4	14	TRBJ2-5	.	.	CASSLVVGSNEQYF	TGTGCCAGCAGTTTAGTTGTAGGGTCAAATGAGCAGTACTTC
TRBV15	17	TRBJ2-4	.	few	CATSRSLGGSGWNIQYF	TGTGCCACCAGCAGATCCCTTGGCGGGTCAGGATGGAACATTCAGTACTTC
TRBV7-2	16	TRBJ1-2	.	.	CASSPLPQGGNYGYTF	TGTGCCAGCAGCCCGTTGCCACAGGGAGGCAACTATGGCTACACCTTC
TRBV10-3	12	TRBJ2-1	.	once	CAISRELMEQFF	TGTGCCATCAGCCGAGAATTAATGGAGCAGTTCTTC
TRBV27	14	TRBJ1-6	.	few	CASSQYRNNSPLHF	TGTGCCAGCAGCCAATACAGGAACAATTCACCCCTCCACTTT
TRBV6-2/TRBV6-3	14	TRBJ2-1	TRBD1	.	CASKTRTGKNEQFF	TGTGCCAGCAAAACACGGACAGGGAAAAATGAGCAGTTCTTC
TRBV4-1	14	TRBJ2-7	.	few	CASSQAAGGNEQYF	TGCGCCAGCAGCCAAGCCGCCGGGGGTAACGAGCAGTACTTC
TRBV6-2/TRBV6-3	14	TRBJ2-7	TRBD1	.	CASQMDRVSYEQYF	TGTGCCAGCCAAATGGACAGGGTTTCCTACGAGCAGTACTTC
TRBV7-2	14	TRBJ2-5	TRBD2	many	CASSFGTSPETQYF	TGTGCCAGCAGCTTCGGGACTAGCCCAGAGACCCAGTACTTC
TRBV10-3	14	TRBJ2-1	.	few	CATSGQTSYNEQFF	TGTGCCACAAGTGGACAGACCTCCTACAATGAGCAGTTCTTC
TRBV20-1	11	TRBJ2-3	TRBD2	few	CSAPGGDTQYF	TGCAGTGCACCGGGAGGGGATACGCAGTATTTT
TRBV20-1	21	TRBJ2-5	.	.	CSARASRGGGRSSSRQETQYF	TGCAGTGCTAGAGCCTCAAGAGGAGGAGGTAGGAGTTCGAGTCGGCAAGAGACCCAGTACTTC
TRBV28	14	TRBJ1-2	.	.	CASSSHSGTRGYTF	TGTGCCAGCAGTTCCCATTCAGGGACGAGGGGCTACACCTTC
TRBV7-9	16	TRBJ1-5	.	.	CASSLVQSGRDQPQHF	TGTGCCAGCAGCTTAGTGCAGTCGGGCAGGGATCAGCCCCAGCATTTT
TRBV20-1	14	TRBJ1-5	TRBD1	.	CSASRDRVNQPQHF	TGCAGTGCTAGCAGGGACAGGGTCAATCAGCCCCAGCATTTT
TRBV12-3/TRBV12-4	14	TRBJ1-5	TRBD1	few	CASSPTGGTQPQHF	TGTGCCAGCAGTCCTACAGGGGGCACCCAGCCCCAGCATTTT
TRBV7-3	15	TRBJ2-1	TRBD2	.	CASSYGTREFGEQFF	TGTGCCAGCAGCTACGGGACTAGAGAGTTTGGTGAGCAGTTCTTC
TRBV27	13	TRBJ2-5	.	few	CASSTINIETQYF	TGTGCCAGCAGCACTATTAATATAGAGACCCAGTACTTC
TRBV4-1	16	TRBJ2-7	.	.	CASSQDSQRNSYEQYF	TGCGCCAGCAGCCAAGATAGCCAGCGGAACTCCTACGAGCAGTACTTC
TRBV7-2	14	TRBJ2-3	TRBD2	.	CASSAHPSGHTQYF	TGTGCCAGCAGCGCCCACCCTAGCGGGCATACGCAGTATTTT
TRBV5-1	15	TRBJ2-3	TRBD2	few	CASSLEIAGVDTQYF	TGCGCCAGCAGCTTGGAAATAGCGGGAGTAGATACGCAGTATTTT
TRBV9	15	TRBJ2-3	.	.	CASSPLAGQTDTQYF	TGTGCCAGCAGCCCCTTAGCGGGACAGACAGATACGCAGTATTTT
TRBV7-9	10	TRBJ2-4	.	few	CASSTNIQYF	TGTGCCAGCAGCACGAACATTCAGTACTTC
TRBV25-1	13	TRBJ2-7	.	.	CASSEYSLNEQYF	TGTGCCAGCAGTGAATATTCGCTGAATGAGCAGTACTTC
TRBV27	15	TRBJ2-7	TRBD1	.	CASSLRGTGYQKQYF	TGTGCCAGCAGTTTACGAGGGACAGGGTATCAGAAGCAGTACTTC
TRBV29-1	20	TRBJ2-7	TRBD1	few	CSVEDKHRRDRDTKPYEQYF	TGCAGCGTTGAAGATAAACACCGACGGGACAGGGACACCAAACCCTACGAGCAGTACTTC